Listed here are 9 T cell receptor beta chains from one sample, sequenced in a study of T-cell memory formation after mild COVID-19. One entry per CDR3 protein, called by TCRdb with MiXCR from the 5' RACE reads. The sample gives just under 550,000 distinct CDR3 sequences, over 20% of which show up once; around 13% is in the top ten. The sequencing input was PBMCs or a T cell subset sorted from them (not recorded which). These receptors were taken from an adult woman who had mild COVID-19 (a few samples of this study predate the infection). Cell type and time point are not known.

This chain joins TRBV24-1 and TRBJ2-5; TRBD1 matches at 8 bases. Germline assignment: CDR1 KGHDR and CDR2 SFDVKD. Germline trimming cut 2 bases from V and 5 bases from J; bases unmatched to any gene: 3. The CDR3 totals 14 residues. Here the CDR3 DNA reads TGTGCCACCAGTGATTCGACAGGGGATGAGACCCAGTACTTC. Encoded protein: CATSDSTGDETQYF.

The sample holds a few counts of this clonotype. A read error may produce the germline difference seen at one junction end. This chain joins TRBV5-6 and TRBJ1-5; TRBD1 matches at 12 bases. This CDR3 is built from 15 residues. Germline CDR1 and CDR2: SGHDT and YYEEEE. In DNA form, the CDR3 reads TGTGCCAGCAACTTGGGGACAGGGGGCGTGGGGCCCCAGCATTTT. It codes for CASNLGTGGVGPQHF.

The J gene is TRBJ2-1, the V gene TRBV19, with 14 positions matching TRBD2. Germline CDR1 reads LNHDA; CDR2 reads SQIVND (reference sequence). Trimming at V came to 5 bases and at J to 9 bases, leaving 9 bases not matched to a gene. The CDR3 has 16 residues. The CDR3 DNA reads as TGTGCCAGTAGTGACCCCGGGACTAGCGGGAGCAGTGAGCAGTTCTTC. Encoded protein: CASSDPGTSGSSEQFF.

This clonotype was detected only a few times. CDR3 nucleotide sequence: TGTGCCAGCAGCTTCGGGACTCGCAGCGAGCAGTACTTC. Protein: CASSFGTRSEQYF. This rearrangement joins TRBV7-3 to TRBJ2-7, with D possibly being TRBD2 (6 bases). Germline V CDR1 and CDR2: SGHTA, FQGTGA. The CDR3 spans 13 residues. Trimming cost V 3 bases and J 6 bases, with 12 bases left between them.

The chain combines TRBV10-3 with TRBJ2-2, with 7 bases matching TRBD1. Germline CDR1 is ENHRY and CDR2 is SYGVKD. J was trimmed by 6 bases and V by 1 base; bases with no gene match: 5. The CDR3 has 15 amino acids. Here the CDR3 DNA reads TGTGCCATCAGTGAGTTCGGACAGGATCCCGGGGAGCTGTTTTTT. Amino acid sequence: CAISEFGQDPGELFF.

This clonotype was picked up a small number of times. This chain joins TRBV25-1 and TRBJ2-2, with TRBD1 matching 7 bases. The CDR3 runs 15 residues. J gave up 2 bases and V 6 bases, and 6 bases lay outside the gene matches. The V gene's germline CDR1 is MGHDK and CDR2 SYGVNS. CDR3 sequence (DNA): TGTGCCAGCAGCGACAGGGCCTTCAACACCGGGGAGCTGTTTTTT. The encoded protein is CASSDRAFNTGELFF.

The V and J genes are TRBV18 and TRBJ2-7; 10 nucleotides match TRBD1. There are 15 residues in the CDR3. In germline, CDR1 is KGHSH, CDR2 LQKENI. The V and J ends lost 4 bases and 4 bases, in that order; junction bases with no gene match: 7. CDR3 amino acids: CASSRQTGQGYEQYF. CDR3 bases: TGTGCCAGCTCACGTCAAACGGGACAGGGGTACGAGCAGTACTTC.

The chain is built from TRBV7-3 and TRBJ1-1; 9 bases map to TRBD1. The CDR3 runs 17 residues. V lost 4 bases, J lost 4 bases, and 13 bases stayed unmatched. Germline lookup yields CDR1 SGHTA and CDR2 FQGTGA. CDR3 sequence reads: CASSSTGGSPRSTEAFF. The CDR3 nucleotides are TGTGCCAGCAGCTCTACAGGGGGCAGCCCAAGATCCACTGAAGCTTTCTTT.

This sequence joins TRBV7-8 and TRBJ2-3; no reliable D call. CDR1 is SGHVS, CDR2 FQNEAQ, per germline. The CDR3 is 18 residues long. V was clipped by 1 base and J by 3 bases, with 20 bases between them. The CDR3 sequence is CASSLVFPVALGTDTQYF. In nucleotides, the CDR3 is TGTGCCAGCAGCTTAGTTTTTCCGGTGGCTTTGGGGACAGATACGCAGTATTTT.